Below, 31 T cell receptor beta chains from the same sample are listed, as sequenced in a study of T cell changes during pregnancy in multiple sclerosis. TCRdb's table, derived via immunoSEQ multiplex PCR, lists solely in-frame clones and lacks some. The sample has more than 85,000 clones, roughly 94% seen once. Sequences were derived from peripheral blood, sampled after pregnancy. These receptors were obtained from a female donor in good health, enrolled as a control in a pregnancy study.

J is TRBJ2-5 and V is TRBV11-2, with TRBD1 identical over 11 bases. V trimming: 2 bases; J trimming: 5 bases; junction bases outside the gene matches: 7. This CDR3 comprises 16 residues. Germline V gives CDR1 SGHAT, CDR2 FQNNGV. The CDR3 DNA is TGTGCCAGCAGCTTAACCGGACAGGGGGCTACGGAGACCCAGTACTTC. Translated, it gives CASSLTGQGATETQYF.

This chain uses TRBV27 with TRBJ2-2; D perhaps matches TRBD2 (5 bases). Germline V gene lookup returns CDR1 MNHEY and CDR2 SMNVEV (reference sequence). V gave up 1 base and J gave up 5 bases, with 8 bases separating them. The CDR3 totals 14 residues. The CDR3 DNA follows: TGTGCCAGCAGTTTATTGAGGACTACCGGGGAGCTGTTTTTT. This gives the protein CASSLLRTTGELFF.

The chain joins TRBV18 to TRBJ1-5, with 7 positions matching TRBD1. Germline V gene data show CDR1 as KGHSH and CDR2 as LQKENI. The CDR3 is 17 residues long. The V gene end was trimmed by 3 bases and the J gene end by 6 bases; junction bases not matched to a gene: 14. CDR3 loop: CASSPYSRGRGVQPQHF. In nucleotides, the CDR3 is TGTGCCAGCTCACCTTACAGTAGGGGGCGAGGGGTTCAGCCCCAGCATTTT. Drawing the rest from reference TRBV18 and TRBJ1-5, the complete variable domain is NAGVMQNPRHLVRRRGQEARLRCSPMKGHSHVYWYRQLPEEGLKFMVYLQKENIIDESGMPKERFSAEFPKEGPSILRIQQVVRGDSAAYFCASSPYSRGRGVQPQHFGDGTRLSIL.

The chain recombines TRBV5-1 with TRBJ2-2; TRBD1 agrees at 7 bases. Trimming removed 7 bases from V and 0 bases from J; junction bases left unmatched: 0. The CDR3 extends over 13 amino acids. Per germline, CDR1 SGHRS and CDR2 YFSETQ. CDR3 sequence: CASGTANTGELFF. The CDR3 bases are TGCGCCAGCGGGACAGCGAACACCGGGGAGCTGTTTTTT.

The chain links TRBV5-1 to TRBJ1-2; TRBD1 matches 7 bases. The CDR3 spans 14 residues. Per the germline V gene, CDR1 is SGHRS and CDR2 is YFSETQ. Trimming at V came to 0 bases and at J to 6 bases, leaving 5 bases not matched to a gene. The CDR3 DNA sequence: TGCGCCAGCAGCTTGGACAGGGGATTAAATGGCTACACCTTC. This translates into CASSLDRGLNGYTF.

V gene TRBV6-1 combines with J gene TRBJ1-1; D not resolved. Trimming pared 0 bases from V and 4 bases from J, leaving 9 bases between. Germline V gene data show CDR1 as MNHNS and CDR2 as SASEGT. The CDR3 sequence is 14 residues long. The CDR3 nucleotides are TGTGCCAGCAGTGAAGCACCGCGTATCACTGAAGCTTTCTTT. The encoded protein is CASSEAPRITEAFF.

V gene TRBV2 combines with J gene TRBJ1-5; D remains ambiguous. The V end lost 7 bases, the J end lost 0 bases, and 7 bases lay between the germline ends. The germline V gene has CDR1 SNHLY and CDR2 FYNNEI. CDR3 length: 13 amino acids. The CDR3 nucleotides are TGTGCCAGCATGAGGGATAGCAATCAGCCCCAGCATTTT. Translation gives CASMRDSNQPQHF.

This chain joins TRBV6-1 and TRBJ2-3; possibly TRBD1 for D (5 bases). CDR3 length equals 14 residues. The ends were cut back, 4 bases at V and 0 bases at J, with 8 bases in the middle. CDR1 MNHNS and CDR2 SASEGT come from the germline V gene. The DNA for the CDR3 is TGTGCCAGCAGTGGAACAGGTAGCACAGATACGCAGTATTTT. This sequence encodes CASSGTGSTDTQYF.

This chain connects TRBV27 to TRBJ1-1; D perhaps matches TRBD1 (5 bases). V was shortened by 3 bases and J by 5 bases, with 13 bases between the two germline ends. This CDR3 spans 14 amino acids. CDR1 is MNHEY, CDR2 SMNVEV, per germline (reference sequence). The CDR3 loop reads CASSFYMGGTEAFF. The CDR3 DNA reads TGTGCCAGCAGTTTCTACATGGGGGGAACTGAAGCTTTCTTT.

This sequence joins TRBV5-5 and TRBJ2-7, with 13 bases lining up with TRBD2. This CDR3 has 16 amino acids. V was clipped by 2 bases and J by 3 bases; unmatched bases: 5. In germline, CDR1 is SGHKS, CDR2 YYEKEE (reference sequence). The CDR3 DNA sequence: TGTGCCAGCAGCTTCCAACTAGCGGGGGGGTTCTACGAGCAGTACTTC. It translates to CASSFQLAGGFYEQYF.

This clone came up once. In DNA, the CDR3 is TGTGCCTGGAGTGGGGCCCCCGTCGGCGAGCAGTACTTC. This sequence encodes CAWSGAPVGEQYF. The chain recombines TRBV30 with TRBJ2-7; D unclear. V was trimmed by 1 base and J by 6 bases, leaving 13 bases between them. CDR3 length: 13 amino acids. Germline-derived CDR1 and CDR2 are GTSNPN and SVGIG (reference sequence).

This chain links TRBV27 with TRBJ1-4; no firm D call. Trimming pared 3 bases from V and 4 bases from J, leaving 15 bases between. Germline lookup yields CDR1 MNHEY and CDR2 SMNVEV (reference sequence). CDR3 size: 16 residues. Here the CDR3 DNA reads TGTGCCAGCAGTTTCCGAAACCCGAGACTTAATGAAAAACTGTTTTTT. Translation: CASSFRNPRLNEKLFF.

This chain links TRBV9 with TRBJ2-2; D is perhaps TRBD1 (5 bases). V was shortened by 0 bases and J by 0 bases, with 6 bases between the two germline ends. Looked up from germline, CDR1 is SGDLS and CDR2 is YYNGEE. The CDR3 length is 15 residues. The CDR3 protein is CASSVATANTGELFF. The CDR3 bases are TGTGCCAGCAGCGTAGCGACAGCGAACACCGGGGAGCTGTTTTTT.

The chain couples TRBV14 to TRBJ1-5, with 7 bases identical to TRBD1. Germline V gene lookup returns CDR1 SGHDN and CDR2 FVKESK. There are 14 residues in the CDR3. Trimming cost V 4 bases and J 7 bases; bases outside gene matches: 7. DNA for the CDR3: TGTGCCAGCAGCCCCGGACAGGCGGGACAGCCCCAGCATTTT. It encodes CASSPGQAGQPQHF. Full variable domain (missing parts from reference TRBV14 and TRBJ1-5): EAGVTQFPSHSVIEKGQTVTLRCDPISGHDNLYWYRRVMGKEIKFLLHFVKESKQDESGMPNNRFLAERTGGTYSTLKVQPAELEDSGVYFCASSPGQAGQPQHFGDGTRLSIL.

The chain joins TRBV18 to TRBJ1-4; D is uncertain. This CDR3 is built from 15 residues. V was pared by 2 bases and J by 3 bases, with 10 bases between. The germline CDR1 and CDR2 sequences are KGHSH and LQKENI. The CDR3 spells CASSPGLTSNEKLFF. The CDR3 DNA reads as TGTGCCAGCTCACCAGGACTGACTTCTAATGAAAAACTGTTTTTT.

The V gene is TRBV2, the J gene TRBJ2-1; 10 nucleotides line up with TRBD2. The CDR3 totals 15 residues. Germline V lookup: CDR1 SNHLY, CDR2 FYNNEI. V shed 2 bases and J 9 bases; nucleotides not matched to a gene: 7. CDR3 sequence: CASSERLAGAIEQFF. Written as DNA, the CDR3 is TGTGCCAGCAGTGAACGGCTAGCGGGAGCGATTGAGCAGTTCTTC.

This chain links TRBV5-5 with TRBJ1-4; the match to TRBD1 covers 9 bases. The CDR3 has 15 residues. Trimming took 4 bases from V and 7 from J; bases not matched to a gene: 8. Per the germline V gene, CDR1 is SGHKS and CDR2 is YYEKEE (reference sequence). The CDR3 sequence is CASSLPGQGLEKLFF. DNA of the CDR3: TGTGCCAGCAGCCTACCGGGACAGGGTCTTGAAAAACTGTTTTTT.

This chain uses TRBV5-1 with TRBJ2-3; D perhaps matches TRBD2 (6 bases). The germline gives CDR1 SGHRS, CDR2 YFSETQ. V lost 7 bases and J lost 1, with 10 bases in between. The CDR3 is 13 residues long. CDR3 amino acids: CASEEGGTDTQYF. In nucleotides, the CDR3 is TGCGCCAGCGAGGAGGGTGGCACAGATACGCAGTATTTT.

The chain carries TRBV28 and TRBJ1-5, with D possibly matching TRBD1 (6 bases). The CDR3 is made up of 15 amino acids. Trimming stripped 8 bases from V and 4 bases from J, with 18 bases between. Germline V lookup: CDR1 MDHEN, CDR2 SYDVKM. The CDR3 DNA follows: TGTGCCAGCTCACGGACTGGACAGAGGAATCAGCCCCAGCATTTT. Amino acid sequence: CASSRTGQRNQPQHF.

V gene TRBV5-1 combines with J gene TRBJ1-5, with 9 bases fitting TRBD1. Germline V gives CDR1 SGHRS, CDR2 YFSETQ. The CDR3 runs 14 residues. Germline trimming cut 4 bases from V and 6 bases from J; bases unmatched to any gene: 5. CDR3 loop: CASSPGQGSQPQHF. The CDR3 bases are TGCGCCAGCAGCCCTGGACAGGGGAGTCAGCCCCAGCATTTT.

CDR3 sequence: CASSLKQRLAGGHTGELFF. CDR3 nucleotides: TGTGCCAGCAGCTTGAAACAGCGACTAGCGGGAGGGCACACCGGGGAGCTGTTTTTT. This chain uses TRBV5-5 with TRBJ2-2; 14 bases agree with TRBD2. The V segment lost 1 base and the J segment 3 bases; nucleotides outside the gene matches: 8. The CDR3 contains 19 residues. Germline CDR1 reads SGHKS; CDR2 reads YYEKEE (reference sequence).

V and J are TRBV5-6 and TRBJ2-1; TRBD1 might be the D (5 bases). The CDR3 is 13 residues long. Trimming cost V 2 bases and J 5 bases, with 8 bases left between them. The germline gives CDR1 SGHDT, CDR2 YYEEEE. CDR3 protein: CASSFAGHNEQFF. CDR3 bases: TGTGCCAGCAGCTTCGCAGGGCACAATGAGCAGTTCTTC.

This clone was seen just once. This sequence joins TRBV12-5 and TRBJ2-3; TRBD2 agrees at 14 bases. V lost 5 bases and J lost 6; bases outside the gene matches: 7. Germline V gene lookup returns CDR1 LGHNT and CDR2 FRNRAP. The CDR3 is made up of 16 amino acids. CDR3 protein: CASGTRTSGRKDTQYF. The CDR3 nucleotides are TGTGCTAGTGGTACCCGGACTAGCGGGAGGAAGGATACGCAGTATTTT.

This chain links TRBV18 with TRBJ2-1, with 7 bases lining up with TRBD2. Germline V gene lookup returns CDR1 KGHSH and CDR2 LQKENI. The CDR3 has 15 residues. V was pared by 6 bases and J by 4 bases, with 9 bases of the junction left unmatched. The chain's CDR3 is CASSLREAQYNEQFF. As DNA, the CDR3 is TGTGCCAGCTCTCTTCGGGAGGCGCAGTACAATGAGCAGTTCTTC.

CDR3 region: CASDPRQRGGEQYF. The CDR3 DNA reads TGTGCCAGTGATCCACGACAGAGGGGGGGCGAGCAGTACTTC. The chain recombines TRBV28 with TRBJ2-7; D perhaps matches TRBD2 (7 bases). The V end was cut by 9 bases, the J end by 6 bases, with 21 bases between. The CDR3 spans 14 residues. Germline lookup yields CDR1 MDHEN and CDR2 SYDVKM.

This clone was observed a single time. The chain links TRBV15 to TRBJ1-3; D ambiguous. Germline V gives CDR1 LNHNV, CDR2 YYDKDF (reference sequence). Trimming took off 0 bases at V and 2 bases at J, with 8 bases between the two ends. This CDR3 region has 15 residues. The CDR3 DNA follows: TGTGCCACCAGCAGAGATAGCGGTGCTGGAAACACCATATATTTT. Translated, it gives CATSRDSGAGNTIYF.

The chain carries TRBV6-6 and TRBJ1-1; no clear D gene. CDR1 and CDR2 (germline): MNHNY, SVGAGI (reference sequence). This CDR3 comprises 15 residues. The V end was cut by 7 bases, the J end by 0 bases, with 15 bases between. CDR3 region: CASIPRGTLNTEAFF. The CDR3 DNA sequence: TGTGCCAGCATCCCTAGAGGCACCCTGAACACTGAAGCTTTCTTT.

This clone was counted once. The chain is built from TRBV5-1 and TRBJ2-5, with no clear D. Trimming took 1 base from V and 3 from J, leaving 7 bases between them. CDR1 SGHRS and CDR2 YFSETQ come from the germline V gene. This CDR3 comprises 13 residues. The DNA of the CDR3 is TGCGCCAGCAGCTTGCTAGGAGAAGAGACCCAGTACTTC. Translated, it gives CASSLLGEETQYF.

The V call is TRBV5-1, the J call TRBJ2-1; TRBD2 matches at 8 bases. Germline V CDR1 and CDR2: SGHRS, YFSETQ. The CDR3 covers 15 residues. J gave up 7 bases and V 5 bases, and 11 bases lay outside the gene matches. Here the CDR3 DNA reads TGCGCCAGCAGGGCTCCGGGACTAGTTGGGAATGAGCAGTTCTTC. It codes for CASRAPGLVGNEQFF.

The V call is TRBV18, the J call TRBJ2-1; 7 positions agree with TRBD2. Germline CDR1 reads KGHSH; CDR2 reads LQKENI. The CDR3 spans 16 residues. V shed 3 bases, J shed 9 bases, and the junction held 14 bases outside the gene matches. The CDR3 DNA reads as TGTGCCAGCTCACCTCAGACGGGAGGCTCCATTACTGAGCAGTTCTTC. Protein sequence: CASSPQTGGSITEQFF.

There are a few counts of this clone. The chain uses TRBV30 and TRBJ2-7; TRBD2 matches 8 bases. Germline V gives CDR1 GTSNPN, CDR2 SVGIG (reference sequence). The ends lost 3 bases at V and 3 bases at J; junction bases unmatched: 4. The CDR3 loop spans 13 amino acids. CDR3 protein: CAWSAGLGYEQYF. CDR3 in DNA: TGTGCCTGGAGCGCGGGACTAGGCTACGAGCAGTACTTC.